This is a list of T cell receptor beta chains from one sample in a study of blood T cell repertoires in COVID-19. Repertoires were generated with immunoSEQ multiplex PCR, while TCRdb's copy carries only in-frame clones and drops some. The data hold 75,000 to 90,000 clones, with around four fifths observed a single time. Material for sequencing was peripheral blood. These TCRs come from a man older than 75 with active or convalescent COVID-19. Each CDR3 is given with its conserved first and last residue. Fields, in order: D gene, J gene, V gene, clone size, CDR3 protein, CDR3 DNA. D genes are given only for firm matches. Expanded clones get a size class; other rows say once, few or many, or leave the size out.

d_gene: TRBD1; j_gene: TRBJ2-5; v_gene: TRBV11-2; abundance: .; CDR3aa: CASSSRDRGHQETQYF; CDR3nt: TGTGCCAGCAGCAGCCGGGACAGGGGGCACCAAGAGACCCAGTACTTC
d_gene: .; j_gene: TRBJ2-5; v_gene: TRBV5-6; abundance: .; CDR3aa: CASSLSRRETQYF; CDR3nt: TGTGCCAGCAGCTTAAGTAGGAGAGAGACCCAGTACTTC
d_gene: .; j_gene: TRBJ1-2; v_gene: TRBV27; abundance: few; CDR3aa: CASKQVRDSTKGYTF; CDR3nt: TGTGCCAGCAAACAAGTAAGAGATTCTACTAAAGGCTACACCTTC
d_gene: TRBD1; j_gene: TRBJ1-5; v_gene: TRBV19; abundance: .; CDR3aa: CASSVLTGGGFVQPQHF; CDR3nt: TGTGCCAGTAGTGTTCTGACAGGGGGAGGGTTTGTCCAGCCCCAGCATTTT
d_gene: TRBD1; j_gene: TRBJ1-1; v_gene: TRBV19; abundance: once; CDR3aa: CASRTGGLKLVTEAFF; CDR3nt: TGTGCCAGCCGGACAGGGGGGCTCAAGTTGGTCACTGAAGCTTTCTTT
d_gene: .; j_gene: TRBJ1-2; v_gene: TRBV15; abundance: .; CDR3aa: CATSTFGLTYYGYTF; CDR3nt: TGTGCCACCAGCACTTTTGGACTGACATACTATGGCTACACCTTC
d_gene: TRBD2; j_gene: TRBJ2-1; v_gene: TRBV28; abundance: .; CDR3aa: CASSLYGGAHNEQFF; CDR3nt: TGTGCCAGCAGTTTATACGGGGGGGCCCACAATGAGCAGTTCTTC
d_gene: .; j_gene: TRBJ1-4; v_gene: TRBV19; abundance: .; CDR3aa: CASNQGYEKLFF; CDR3nt: TGTGCCAGTAACCAGGGGTATGAAAAACTGTTTTTT
d_gene: TRBD1; j_gene: TRBJ1-4; v_gene: TRBV5-4; abundance: .; CDR3aa: CASSGASQGETEKLFF; CDR3nt: TGTGCCAGCAGCGGGGCGTCACAGGGGGAAACAGAAAAACTGTTTTTT
d_gene: .; j_gene: TRBJ1-5; v_gene: TRBV27; abundance: .; CDR3aa: CASSARQYSNQPQHF; CDR3nt: TGTGCCAGCAGTGCCCGACAGTATAGCAATCAGCCCCAGCATTTT
d_gene: .; j_gene: TRBJ2-1; v_gene: TRBV21-1; abundance: .; CDR3aa: CASPGEDQFF; CDR3nt: TGTGCCTCCCCCGGGGAGGACCAGTTCTTC
d_gene: TRBD1; j_gene: TRBJ2-5; v_gene: TRBV11-3; abundance: .; CDR3aa: CASSRTGARETQYF; CDR3nt: TGTGCCAGCAGCCGGACAGGGGCAAGGGAGACCCAGTACTTC
d_gene: TRBD2; j_gene: TRBJ2-5; v_gene: TRBV19; abundance: .; CDR3aa: CASSLAGEAETQYF; CDR3nt: TGTGCCAGTAGCTTAGCGGGAGAGGCGGAGACCCAGTACTTC
d_gene: .; j_gene: TRBJ1-3; v_gene: TRBV7-2; abundance: .; CDR3aa: CASSFGTVSSGNTIYF; CDR3nt: TGTGCCAGCAGCTTTGGTACCGTCAGCTCTGGAAACACCATATATTTT
d_gene: TRBD1; j_gene: TRBJ1-4; v_gene: TRBV27; abundance: few; CDR3aa: CASQDWGQGKKLFF; CDR3nt: TGTGCCAGCCAAGATTGGGGACAGGGAAAAAAACTGTTTTTT
d_gene: .; j_gene: TRBJ1-3; v_gene: TRBV9; abundance: .; CDR3aa: CASSVGGGSSGNTIYF; CDR3nt: TGTGCCAGCAGCGTAGGGGGAGGTAGCTCTGGAAACACCATATATTTT
d_gene: .; j_gene: TRBJ1-2; v_gene: TRBV12-5; abundance: once; CDR3aa: CASPPGEYGYTF; CDR3nt: TGTGCTAGCCCCCCCGGGGAATATGGCTACACCTTC
d_gene: .; j_gene: TRBJ2-1; v_gene: TRBV24-1; abundance: .; CDR3aa: CATSDSGLGEQFF; CDR3nt: TGTGCCACCAGTGATTCGGGACTCGGGGAACAGTTCTTC
d_gene: TRBD2; j_gene: TRBJ2-2; v_gene: TRBV5-1; abundance: .; CDR3aa: CAGQAGVGTGELFF; CDR3nt: TGCGCCGGCCAAGCGGGAGTGGGCACCGGGGAGCTGTTTTTT
d_gene: .; j_gene: TRBJ1-1; v_gene: TRBV3-1/TRBV3-2; abundance: .; CDR3aa: CASSPTDRGTEAFF; CDR3nt: TGTGCCAGCAGCCCGACCGATAGGGGCACTGAAGCTTTCTTT
d_gene: TRBD2; j_gene: TRBJ2-1; v_gene: TRBV7-2; abundance: .; CDR3aa: CASSPPGVAGYNEQFF; CDR3nt: TGTGCCAGCAGCCCACCCGGGGTAGCGGGATACAATGAGCAGTTCTTC
d_gene: .; j_gene: TRBJ2-2; v_gene: TRBV2; abundance: .; CDR3aa: CASSEDRQITGELFF; CDR3nt: TGTGCCAGCAGTGAAGACAGGCAGATCACCGGGGAGCTGTTTTTT
d_gene: .; j_gene: TRBJ1-5; v_gene: TRBV19; abundance: .; CDR3aa: CASRSGVAGVGQPQHF; CDR3nt: TGTGCCAGTAGGTCCGGGGTTGCAGGGGTCGGTCAGCCCCAGCATTTT
d_gene: .; j_gene: TRBJ2-2; v_gene: TRBV14; abundance: .; CDR3aa: CASSQRITGTPFANTGELFF; CDR3nt: TGTGCCAGCAGCCAACGAATAACCGGGACACCGTTCGCGAACACCGGGGAGCTGTTTTTT
d_gene: TRBD1; j_gene: TRBJ1-4; v_gene: TRBV2; abundance: .; CDR3aa: CASSKTTGTVNEKLFF; CDR3nt: TGTGCCAGCAGTAAGACGACGGGGACAGTTAATGAAAAACTGTTTTTT
d_gene: TRBD1; j_gene: TRBJ1-3; v_gene: TRBV5-1; abundance: .; CDR3aa: CASSLGTGEGGNTIYF; CDR3nt: TGCGCCAGCAGCTTGGGGACAGGGGAAGGTGGAAACACCATATATTTT
d_gene: TRBD2; j_gene: TRBJ2-5; v_gene: TRBV7-2; abundance: .; CDR3aa: CASSLGLAGGRETQYF; CDR3nt: TGTGCCAGCAGCTTGGGACTAGCGGGGGGGCGAGAGACCCAGTACTTC
d_gene: .; j_gene: TRBJ2-3; v_gene: TRBV7-2; abundance: .; CDR3aa: CASSLAYTDTQYF; CDR3nt: TGTGCCAGCAGCTTAGCATACACAGATACGCAGTATTTT
d_gene: .; j_gene: TRBJ2-2; v_gene: TRBV6-5; abundance: .; CDR3aa: CASSYLSPGELFF; CDR3nt: TGTGCCAGCAGTTATCTCAGTCCCGGGGAGCTGTTTTTT
d_gene: TRBD1; j_gene: TRBJ1-1; v_gene: TRBV25-1; abundance: once; CDR3aa: CASSVTGFQNTEAFF; CDR3nt: TGTGCCAGCAGCGTGACAGGGTTTCAGAACACTGAAGCTTTCTTT
d_gene: .; j_gene: TRBJ1-1; v_gene: TRBV12-3/TRBV12-4; abundance: .; CDR3aa: CASTQVANTEAFF; CDR3nt: TGTGCCAGCACCCAGGTGGCGAACACTGAAGCTTTCTTT
d_gene: TRBD2; j_gene: TRBJ2-3; v_gene: TRBV6-6; abundance: .; CDR3aa: CASSGASGGGDTQYF; CDR3nt: TGTGCCAGCTCTGGGGCTAGCGGGGGGGGAGATACGCAGTATTTT
d_gene: TRBD1; j_gene: TRBJ1-6; v_gene: TRBV18; abundance: .; CDR3aa: CASSPNFSGQYNSPLHF; CDR3nt: TGTGCCAGCTCACCAAATTTTTCGGGACAGTATAATTCACCCCTCCACTTT
d_gene: .; j_gene: TRBJ1-1; v_gene: TRBV7-9; abundance: .; CDR3aa: CASSSGFEAFF; CDR3nt: TGTGCCAGCAGCTCAGGGTTCGAAGCTTTCTTT
d_gene: .; j_gene: TRBJ1-1; v_gene: TRBV19; abundance: .; CDR3aa: CASTPGGRPGNTEAFF; CDR3nt: TGTGCCAGTACCCCCGGAGGGAGGCCTGGGAACACTGAAGCTTTCTTT
d_gene: .; j_gene: TRBJ2-2; v_gene: TRBV7-9; abundance: .; CDR3aa: CASSLDPLNTGELFF; CDR3nt: TGTGCCAGCAGCTTAGATCCGTTGAACACCGGGGAGCTGTTTTTT
d_gene: .; j_gene: TRBJ2-2; v_gene: TRBV10-3; abundance: .; CDR3aa: CAISEQATGELFF; CDR3nt: TGTGCCATCAGTGAACAGGCTACCGGGGAGCTGTTTTTT
d_gene: .; j_gene: TRBJ2-6; v_gene: TRBV4-2; abundance: once; CDR3aa: CASSQLGRSPGSGANVLTF; CDR3nt: TGTGCCAGCAGCCAATTGGGCAGGTCCCCAGGCTCTGGGGCCAACGTCCTGACTTTC
d_gene: .; j_gene: TRBJ2-3; v_gene: TRBV30; abundance: .; CDR3aa: CAWGTQLAQYF; CDR3nt: TGTGCCTGGGGTACCCAACTAGCGCAGTATTTT
d_gene: .; j_gene: TRBJ2-3; v_gene: TRBV29-1; abundance: .; CDR3aa: CSVEVAGTDTQYF; CDR3nt: TGCAGCGTTGAAGTTGCGGGGACAGATACGCAGTATTTT
d_gene: TRBD2; j_gene: TRBJ2-5; v_gene: TRBV5-1; abundance: .; CDR3aa: CASSSGLAGGYQETQYF; CDR3nt: TGCGCCAGCAGCTCGGGACTAGCGGGAGGGTACCAAGAGACCCAGTACTTC
d_gene: .; j_gene: TRBJ1-6; v_gene: TRBV19; abundance: .; CDR3aa: CASTQWANYSPLHF; CDR3nt: TGTGCCAGTACTCAATGGGCAAATTATTCACCCCTCCACTTT
d_gene: TRBD2; j_gene: TRBJ2-2; v_gene: TRBV6-1; abundance: .; CDR3aa: CASSVAGGLSGELFF; CDR3nt: TGTGCCAGCAGTGTAGCGGGAGGGCTGTCGGGGGAGCTGTTTTTT
d_gene: TRBD2; j_gene: TRBJ2-3; v_gene: TRBV5-6; abundance: .; CDR3aa: CASSLGLAGARDTQYF; CDR3nt: TGTGCCAGCAGCCTGGGACTAGCGGGAGCACGAGATACGCAGTATTTT
d_gene: TRBD1; j_gene: TRBJ1-5; v_gene: TRBV9; abundance: once; CDR3aa: CASSPPGTGYHSNQPQHF; CDR3nt: TGTGCCAGCAGCCCCCCCGGGACAGGGTACCATAGCAATCAGCCCCAGCATTTT
d_gene: .; j_gene: TRBJ1-2; v_gene: TRBV12-3/TRBV12-4; abundance: .; CDR3aa: CASSSIGLQTF; CDR3nt: TGTGCCAGCAGTAGTATCGGACTTCAAACCTTC
d_gene: .; j_gene: TRBJ2-2; v_gene: TRBV6-6; abundance: .; CDR3aa: CASSFGLTGELFF; CDR3nt: TGTGCCAGCAGTTTTGGGCTCACCGGGGAGCTGTTTTTT
d_gene: TRBD1; j_gene: TRBJ1-2; v_gene: TRBV7-2; abundance: .; CDR3aa: CASSNYRGGGYTF; CDR3nt: TGTGCCAGCAGCAACTACAGGGGCGGTGGCTACACCTTC
d_gene: .; j_gene: TRBJ2-6; v_gene: TRBV18; abundance: .; CDR3aa: CASSPRQGAGANVLTF; CDR3nt: TGTGCCAGCTCACCACGACAAGGGGCTGGGGCCAACGTCCTGACTTTC